The present entry profiles one T cell receptor (beta chain) with its context. Its antigen is as yet unknown. The data were obtained in a study of long-term antiretroviral therapy in people with HIV. Study results and caveats: Samples were collected from the mid-2000s to the late 2010s under possibly less effective ART regimens.

The CDR3 length is 20 residues. V gave up 5 bases and J gave up 0 bases; unmatched junction bases: 15. Germline CDR1 SGHVS, CDR2 FQNEAQ. This was the immunoSEQ v3.0 assay at survey level. Profiled with immunoSEQ multiplex PCR; TCRdb holds only in-frame clones, not every one. In the table there are 20,000 to 25,000 clones, more than 70% of which are singletons. This TCR was sampled from a woman between 40 and 55 years old with HIV. The V call is TRBV7-8, the J call TRBJ1-5; the match to TRBD1 covers 11 bases. Sample: unsorted PBMCs, taken 1.7 to 1.8 years before starting antiretroviral therapy. The CDR3 region is CASSIRTGGWGGHSNQPQHF. CDR3 bases: TGTGCCAGCAGCATTAGGACAGGGGGCTGGGGGGGGCATAGCAATCAGCCCCAGCATTTT.